This TCR beta chain was sequenced during a study of control samples from healthy donors and cancer patients. Some clones are missing from TCRdb's copy, which holds only in-frame ones; the method was immunoSEQ multiplex PCR. Of approximately 150,000 clones listed, around 90% are singletons. The V end lost 5 bases, the J end lost 7 bases, and 16 bases lay between the germline ends. The V gene's germline CDR1 is KGHDR and CDR2 SFDVKD. The CDR3 has 14 amino acids. The sequenced material came from blood. The V gene is TRBV24-1, the J gene TRBJ1-2, with D possibly being TRBD1 (6 bases). The TCR originated in a man aged 25-45 years in good health. The CDR3 reads CATSGTGISGGYTF. As DNA, the CDR3 is TGTGCCACCAGTGGTACAGGGATTTCCGGTGGCTACACCTTC.